The sample holds many counts of the clone carrying this T cell receptor beta chain. These data are taken from a study of response to subunit inactivated influenza vaccine. TCRdb recomputed calls from the RT-PCR reads with MiXCR, one row per CDR3 protein. This table has about 800,000 distinct CDR3 sequences, about 20% appearing once. CDR3 length: 11 residues. CDR1 and CDR2 (germline): SQVTM, ANQGSEA. Trimming pared 7 bases from V and 2 bases from J, leaving 7 bases between. The source material was PBMCs from blood, sampled roughly 5 days after vaccination. V gene TRBV29-1 combines with J gene TRBJ2-3, with D unresolved. The source is a man between 50 and 59 years old who received an inactivated influenza vaccine. Here the CDR3 DNA reads TGCAGCGGCGCCCACACAGATACGCAGTATTTT. This codes for CSGAHTDTQYF.